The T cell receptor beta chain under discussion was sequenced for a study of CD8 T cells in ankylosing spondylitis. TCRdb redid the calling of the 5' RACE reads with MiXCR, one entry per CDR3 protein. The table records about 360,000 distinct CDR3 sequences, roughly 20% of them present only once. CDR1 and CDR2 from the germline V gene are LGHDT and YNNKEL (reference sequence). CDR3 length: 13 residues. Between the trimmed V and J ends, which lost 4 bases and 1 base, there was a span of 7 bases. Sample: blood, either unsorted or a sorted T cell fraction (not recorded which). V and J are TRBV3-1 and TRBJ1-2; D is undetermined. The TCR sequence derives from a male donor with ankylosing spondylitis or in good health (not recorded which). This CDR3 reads CASSPQDNYGYTF. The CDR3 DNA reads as TGTGCCAGCAGCCCTCAGGATAACTATGGCTACACCTTC.